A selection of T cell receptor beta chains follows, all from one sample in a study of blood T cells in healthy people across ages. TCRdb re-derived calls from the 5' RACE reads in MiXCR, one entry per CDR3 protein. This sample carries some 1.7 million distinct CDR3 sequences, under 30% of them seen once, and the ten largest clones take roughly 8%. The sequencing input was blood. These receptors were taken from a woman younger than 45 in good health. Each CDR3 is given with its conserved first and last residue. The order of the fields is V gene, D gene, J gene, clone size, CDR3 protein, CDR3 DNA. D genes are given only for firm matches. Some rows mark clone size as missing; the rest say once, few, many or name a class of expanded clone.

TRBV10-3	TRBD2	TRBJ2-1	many	CAISVTGLETNNEQFF	TGTGCCATCAGTGTTACGGGACTAGAGACTAACAATGAGCAGTTCTTC
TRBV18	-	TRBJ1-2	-	CASSPDNLGGYTF	TGTGCCAGCTCCCCGGACAACCTAGGCGGCTACACCTTC
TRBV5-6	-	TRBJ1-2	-	CASSLEVGCYGYTF	TGTGCCAGCAGCTTGGAGGTCGGCTGCTATGGCTACACCTTC
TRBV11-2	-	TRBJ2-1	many	CASRIRTQGHNEQFF	TGTGCCAGCAGGATCCGGACTCAGGGGCACAATGAGCAGTTCTTC
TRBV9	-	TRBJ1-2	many	CASSAGGGNGYTF	TGTGCCAGCAGCGCCGGCGGTGGGAATGGCTACACCTTC
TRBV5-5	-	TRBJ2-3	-	CTSSGPGFADTQYF	TGTACCAGCAGCGGACCAGGGTTCGCAGATACGCAGTATTTT
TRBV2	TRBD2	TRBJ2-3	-	CASSASSGGTDTQYF	TGTGCCAGCAGTGCCTCTAGCGGAGGCACAGATACGCAGTATTTT
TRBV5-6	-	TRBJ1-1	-	CASSLTGGRGAFF	TGTGCCAGCAGCTTAACGGGGGGGAGAGGAGCTTTCTTT
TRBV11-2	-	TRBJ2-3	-	CASSLGTLVAQYF	TGTGCCAGCAGCTTAGGGACCCTAGTCGCGCAGTATTTT
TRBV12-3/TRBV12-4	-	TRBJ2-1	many	CASRTGLNEQFF	TGTGCCAGCAGAACTGGGCTCAATGAGCAGTTCTTC
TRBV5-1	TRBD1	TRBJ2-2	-	CASRYMRTGDTGELFF	TGCGCCAGCAGGTACATGCGGACAGGGGACACCGGGGAGCTGTTTTTT
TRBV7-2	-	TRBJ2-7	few	CASSSSEGLGYEQYF	TGTGCCAGCAGCTCAAGCGAGGGGCTGGGGTACGAGCAGTACTTC
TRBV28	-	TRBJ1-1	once	CASSLLTGATEAFF	TGTGCCAGCAGTCTATTGACAGGAGCCACTGAAGCTTTCTTT
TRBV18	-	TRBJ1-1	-	CANSAEGISNTEAFF	TGTGCCAACTCAGCGGAGGGGATATCGAACACTGAAGCTTTCTTT
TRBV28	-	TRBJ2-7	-	CASNSQLGEQYF	TGTGCCAGCAATTCCCAACTCGGCGAGCAGTACTTC
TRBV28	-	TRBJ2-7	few	CASSFGGAGSHEQYF	TGTGCCAGCAGTTTTGGGGGGGCAGGGTCCCACGAGCAGTACTTC
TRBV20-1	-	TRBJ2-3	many	CSARVPFSGTDTQYF	TGCAGTGCTAGAGTTCCTTTTTCTGGCACAGATACGCAGTATTTT
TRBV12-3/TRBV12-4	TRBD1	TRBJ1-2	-	CASSGAGTGKSYGYTF	TGTGCCAGCAGTGGAGCCGGGACAGGGAAATCCTATGGCTACACCTTC
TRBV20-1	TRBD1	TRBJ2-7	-	CSARPQGSSYEQYF	TGCAGTGCTAGACCACAGGGGAGCTCCTACGAGCAGTACTTC
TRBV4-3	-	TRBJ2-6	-	CASSQDRLAGRGAWGANVLTF	TGCGCCAGCAGCCAAGATAGGTTGGCCGGACGGGGGGCATGGGGGGCCAACGTCCTGACTTTC
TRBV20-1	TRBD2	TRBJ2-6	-	CSARDPGRDSGANVRTF	TGCAGTGCTAGAGATCCGGGGAGGGACTCTGGGGCCAACGTCCGGACTTTC
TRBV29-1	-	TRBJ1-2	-	CSVRGLRGYTF	TGCAGCGTTCGGGGGTTGCGGGGCTACACCTTC
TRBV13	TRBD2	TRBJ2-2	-	CASSPSGAGTGELFF	TGTGCCAGCAGCCCCAGCGGGGCAGGGACCGGGGAGCTGTTTTTT
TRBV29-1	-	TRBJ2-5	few	CSVAIRAANYF	TGCAGCGTTGCGATTCGGGCAGCCAATTACTTC
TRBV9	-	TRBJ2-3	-	CASSVEVQRPSTDTQYF	TGTGCCAGCAGCGTAGAGGTACAGCGGCCAAGCACAGATACGCAGTATTTT
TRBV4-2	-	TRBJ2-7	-	CASSQVGTYEQYF	TGTGCCAGCAGCCAAGTAGGTACCTACGAGCAGTACTTC
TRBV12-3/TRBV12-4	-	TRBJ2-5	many	CASSFGRGGEETQYF	TGTGCCAGCAGTTTTGGCAGGGGAGGCGAAGAGACCCAGTACTTC
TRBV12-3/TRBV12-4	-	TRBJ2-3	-	CTSSDQRGDTQYF	TGTACCAGCAGCGATCAGAGGGGGGATACGCAGTATTTT
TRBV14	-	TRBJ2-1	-	CASSISRAGEQFF	TGTGCCAGCAGCATTTCGCGGGCCGGTGAGCAGTTCTTC
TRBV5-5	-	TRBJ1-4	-	CASSLTVPNEKLFF	TGTGCCAGCAGCCTAACGGTGCCTAATGAAAAACTGTTTTTT
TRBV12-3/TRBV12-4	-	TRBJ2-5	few	CASSLSGDETQYF	TGTGCCAGCAGCCTGTCAGGGGATGAGACCCAGTACTTC